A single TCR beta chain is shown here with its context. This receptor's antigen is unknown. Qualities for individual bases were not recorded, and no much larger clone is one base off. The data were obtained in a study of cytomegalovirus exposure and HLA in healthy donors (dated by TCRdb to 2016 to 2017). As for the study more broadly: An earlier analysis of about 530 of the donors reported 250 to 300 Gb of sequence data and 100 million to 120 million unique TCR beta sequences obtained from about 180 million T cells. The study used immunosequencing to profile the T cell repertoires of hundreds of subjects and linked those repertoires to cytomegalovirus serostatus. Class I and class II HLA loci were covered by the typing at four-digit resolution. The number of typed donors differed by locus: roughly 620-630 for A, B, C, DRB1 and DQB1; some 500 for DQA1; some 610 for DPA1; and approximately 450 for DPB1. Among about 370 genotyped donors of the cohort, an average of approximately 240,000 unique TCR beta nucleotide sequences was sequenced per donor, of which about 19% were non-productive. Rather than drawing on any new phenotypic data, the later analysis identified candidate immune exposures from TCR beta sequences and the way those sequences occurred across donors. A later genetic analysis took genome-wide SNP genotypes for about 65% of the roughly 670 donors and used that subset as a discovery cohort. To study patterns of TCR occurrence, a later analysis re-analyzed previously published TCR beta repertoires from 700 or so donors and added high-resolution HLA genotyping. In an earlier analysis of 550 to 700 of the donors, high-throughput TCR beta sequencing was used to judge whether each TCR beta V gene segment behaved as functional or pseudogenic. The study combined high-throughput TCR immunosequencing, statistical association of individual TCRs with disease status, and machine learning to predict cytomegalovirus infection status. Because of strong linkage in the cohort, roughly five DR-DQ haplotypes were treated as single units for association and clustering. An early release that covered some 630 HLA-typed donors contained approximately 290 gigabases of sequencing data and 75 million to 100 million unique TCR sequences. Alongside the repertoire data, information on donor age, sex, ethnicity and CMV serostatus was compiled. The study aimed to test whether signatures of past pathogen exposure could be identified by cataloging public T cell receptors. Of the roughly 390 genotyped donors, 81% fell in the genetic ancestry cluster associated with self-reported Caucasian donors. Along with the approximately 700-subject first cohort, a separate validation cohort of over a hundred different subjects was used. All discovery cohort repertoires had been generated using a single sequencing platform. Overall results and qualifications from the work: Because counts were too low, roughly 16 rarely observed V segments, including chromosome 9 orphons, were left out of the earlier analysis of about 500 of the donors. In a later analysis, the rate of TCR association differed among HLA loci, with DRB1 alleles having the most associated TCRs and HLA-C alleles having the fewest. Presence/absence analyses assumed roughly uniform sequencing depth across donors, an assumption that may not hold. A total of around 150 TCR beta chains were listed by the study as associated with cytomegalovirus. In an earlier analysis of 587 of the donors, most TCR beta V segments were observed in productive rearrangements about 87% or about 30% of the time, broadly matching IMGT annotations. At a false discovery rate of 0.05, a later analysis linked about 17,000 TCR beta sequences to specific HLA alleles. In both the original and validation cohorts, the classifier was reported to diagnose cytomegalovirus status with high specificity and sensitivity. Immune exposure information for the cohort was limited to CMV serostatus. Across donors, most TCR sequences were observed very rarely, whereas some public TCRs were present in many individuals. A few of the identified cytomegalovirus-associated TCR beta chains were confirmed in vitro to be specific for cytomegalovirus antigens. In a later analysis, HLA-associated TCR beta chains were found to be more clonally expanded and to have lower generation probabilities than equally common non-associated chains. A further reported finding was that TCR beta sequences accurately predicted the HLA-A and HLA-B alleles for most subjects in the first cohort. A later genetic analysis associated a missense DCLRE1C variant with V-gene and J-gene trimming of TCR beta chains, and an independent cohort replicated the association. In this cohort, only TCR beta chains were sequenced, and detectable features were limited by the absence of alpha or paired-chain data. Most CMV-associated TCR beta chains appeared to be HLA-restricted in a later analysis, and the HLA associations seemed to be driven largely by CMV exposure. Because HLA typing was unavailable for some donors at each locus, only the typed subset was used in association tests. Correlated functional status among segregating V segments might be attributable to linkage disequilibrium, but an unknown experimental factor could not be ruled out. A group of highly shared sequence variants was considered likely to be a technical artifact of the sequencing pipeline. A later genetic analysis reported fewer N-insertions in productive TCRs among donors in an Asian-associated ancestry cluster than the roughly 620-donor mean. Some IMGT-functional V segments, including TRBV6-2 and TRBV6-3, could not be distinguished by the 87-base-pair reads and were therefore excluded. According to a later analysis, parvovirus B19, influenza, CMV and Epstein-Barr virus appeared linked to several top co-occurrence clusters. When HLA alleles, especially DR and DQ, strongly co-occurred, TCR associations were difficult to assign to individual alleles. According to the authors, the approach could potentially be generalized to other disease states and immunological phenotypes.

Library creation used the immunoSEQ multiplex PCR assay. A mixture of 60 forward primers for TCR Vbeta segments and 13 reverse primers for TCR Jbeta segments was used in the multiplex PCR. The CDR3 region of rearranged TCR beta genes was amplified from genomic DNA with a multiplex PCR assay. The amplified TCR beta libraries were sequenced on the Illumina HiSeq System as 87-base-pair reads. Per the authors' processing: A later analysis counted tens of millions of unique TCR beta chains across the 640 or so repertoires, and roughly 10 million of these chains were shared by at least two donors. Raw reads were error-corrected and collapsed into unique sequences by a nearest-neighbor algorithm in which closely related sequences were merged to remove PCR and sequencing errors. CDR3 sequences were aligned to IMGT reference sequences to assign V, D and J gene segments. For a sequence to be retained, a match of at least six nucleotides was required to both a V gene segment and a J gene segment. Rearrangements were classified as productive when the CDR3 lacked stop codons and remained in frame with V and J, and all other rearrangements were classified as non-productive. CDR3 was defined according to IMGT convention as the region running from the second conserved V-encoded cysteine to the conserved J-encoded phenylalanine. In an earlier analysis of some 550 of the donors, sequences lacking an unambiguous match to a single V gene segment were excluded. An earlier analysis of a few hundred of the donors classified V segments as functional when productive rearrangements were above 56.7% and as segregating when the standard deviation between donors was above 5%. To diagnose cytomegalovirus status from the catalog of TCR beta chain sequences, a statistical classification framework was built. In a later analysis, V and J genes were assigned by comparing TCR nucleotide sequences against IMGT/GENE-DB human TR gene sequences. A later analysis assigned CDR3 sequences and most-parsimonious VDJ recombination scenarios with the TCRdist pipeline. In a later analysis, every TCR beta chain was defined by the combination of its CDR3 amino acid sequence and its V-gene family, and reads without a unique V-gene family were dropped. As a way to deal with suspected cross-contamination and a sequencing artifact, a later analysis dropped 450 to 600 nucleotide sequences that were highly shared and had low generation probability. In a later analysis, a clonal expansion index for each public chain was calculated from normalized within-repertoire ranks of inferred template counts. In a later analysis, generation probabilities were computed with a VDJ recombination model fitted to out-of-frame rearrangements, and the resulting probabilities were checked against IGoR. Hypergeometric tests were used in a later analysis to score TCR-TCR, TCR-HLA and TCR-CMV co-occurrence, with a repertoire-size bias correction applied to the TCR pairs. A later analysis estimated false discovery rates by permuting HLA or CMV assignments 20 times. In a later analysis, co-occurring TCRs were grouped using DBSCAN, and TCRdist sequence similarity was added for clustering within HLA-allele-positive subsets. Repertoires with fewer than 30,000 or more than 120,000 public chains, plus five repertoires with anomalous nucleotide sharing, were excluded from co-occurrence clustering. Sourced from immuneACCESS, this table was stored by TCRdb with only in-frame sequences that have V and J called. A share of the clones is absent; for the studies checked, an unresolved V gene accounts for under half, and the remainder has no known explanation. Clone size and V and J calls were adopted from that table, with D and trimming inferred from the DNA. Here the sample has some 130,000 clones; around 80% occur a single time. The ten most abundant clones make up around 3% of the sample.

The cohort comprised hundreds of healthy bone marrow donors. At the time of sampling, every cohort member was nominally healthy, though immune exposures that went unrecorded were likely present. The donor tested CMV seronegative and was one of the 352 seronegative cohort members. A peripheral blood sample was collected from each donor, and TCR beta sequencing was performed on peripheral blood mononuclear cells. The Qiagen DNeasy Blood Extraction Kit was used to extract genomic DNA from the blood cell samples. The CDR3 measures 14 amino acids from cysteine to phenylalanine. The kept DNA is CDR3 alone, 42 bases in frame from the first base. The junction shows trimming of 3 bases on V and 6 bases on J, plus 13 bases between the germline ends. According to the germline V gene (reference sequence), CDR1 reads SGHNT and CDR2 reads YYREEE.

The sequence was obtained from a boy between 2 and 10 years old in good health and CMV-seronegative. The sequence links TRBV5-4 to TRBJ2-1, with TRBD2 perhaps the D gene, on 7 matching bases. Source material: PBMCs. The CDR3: CASSSGGGINEQFF. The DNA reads TGTGCCAGCAGCTCGGGGGGCGGGATCAATGAGCAGTTCTTC.